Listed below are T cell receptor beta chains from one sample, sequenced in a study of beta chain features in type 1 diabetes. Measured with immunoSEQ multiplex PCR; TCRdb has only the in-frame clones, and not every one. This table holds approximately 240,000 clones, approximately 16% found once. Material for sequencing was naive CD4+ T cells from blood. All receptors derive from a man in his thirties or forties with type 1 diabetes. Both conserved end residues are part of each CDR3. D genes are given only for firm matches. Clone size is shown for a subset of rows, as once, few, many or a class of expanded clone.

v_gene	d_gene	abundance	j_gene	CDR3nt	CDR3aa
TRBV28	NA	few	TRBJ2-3	TGTGCCAGCAGGCATTTTCCCTCCTATTCCGATACGCAGTATTTT	CASRHFPSYSDTQYF
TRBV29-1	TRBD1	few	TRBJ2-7	TGCAGCGCTACCCCGGATTCCAGTGACAGGGGGCTTGAGCAGTACTTC	CSATPDSSDRGLEQYF
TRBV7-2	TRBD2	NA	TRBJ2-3	TGTGCCAGCAGCGTTAGGGGCGGGAGGAGGTCAGATACGCAGTATTTT	CASSVRGGRRSDTQYF
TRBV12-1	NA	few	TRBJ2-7	TGTGACCGGGCTAGTCGACCCTACGAGCAGTACTTC	CDRASRPYEQYF
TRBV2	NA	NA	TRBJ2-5	TGTGCCAGCAGTGAGGACAGCCAAGAGACCCAGTACTTC	CASSEDSQETQYF
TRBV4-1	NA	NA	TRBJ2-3	TGCGCCAGCAGCCATCCCGCCCGCGCTAGCACAGATACGCAGTATTTT	CASSHPARASTDTQYF
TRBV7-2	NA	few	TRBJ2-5	TGTGCCAGCAGCTTTAGGCAGGACAGCCAAGAGACCCAGTACTTC	CASSFRQDSQETQYF
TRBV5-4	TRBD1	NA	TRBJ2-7	TGTGCCAGCAGCTTGATGACAGGGTTCTACGAGCAGTACTTC	CASSLMTGFYEQYF
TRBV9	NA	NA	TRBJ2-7	TGTGCCAGCAGCGTAGACGGGGCATCTAGGAGCCGCCACGAGCAGTACTTC	CASSVDGASRSRHEQYF
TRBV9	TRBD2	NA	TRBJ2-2	TGTGCCAGCAGCGTACTAGCGGGAGGTAGTGCAGTAGGGGAGCTGTTTTTT	CASSVLAGGSAVGELFF
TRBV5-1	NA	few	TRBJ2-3	TGCGCCAGCAGGGTGGAAATAGATACGCAGTATTTT	CASRVEIDTQYF
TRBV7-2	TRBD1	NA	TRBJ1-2	TGTGCCAGCAGCCGTGCCCCAGGGGGTGGCTACACCTTC	CASSRAPGGGYTF
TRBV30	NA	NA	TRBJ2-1	TGTGCCTGGACCCCAAGGAGGAGTAGAAGTTGGAATGAGCAGTTCTTC	CAWTPRRSRSWNEQFF
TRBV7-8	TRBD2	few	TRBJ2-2	TGTGCCGGAGGGCGGGAGAGCACCGGGGAGCTGTTTTTT	CAGGRESTGELFF
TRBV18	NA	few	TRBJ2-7	TGTGCCAGCTCACCGAATCTCCTCGGGACAATCTACGAGCAGTACTTC	CASSPNLLGTIYEQYF